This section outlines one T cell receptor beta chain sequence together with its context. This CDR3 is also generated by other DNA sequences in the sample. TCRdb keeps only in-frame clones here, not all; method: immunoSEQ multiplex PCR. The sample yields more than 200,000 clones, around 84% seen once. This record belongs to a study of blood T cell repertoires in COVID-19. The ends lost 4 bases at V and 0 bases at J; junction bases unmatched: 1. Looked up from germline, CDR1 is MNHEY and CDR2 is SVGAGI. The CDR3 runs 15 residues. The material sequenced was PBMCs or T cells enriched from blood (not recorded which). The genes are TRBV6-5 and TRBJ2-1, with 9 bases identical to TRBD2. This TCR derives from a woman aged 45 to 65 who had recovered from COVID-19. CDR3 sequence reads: CASSFSGSSYNEQFF. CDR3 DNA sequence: TGTGCCAGCAGTTTTAGCGGGAGCTCCTACAATGAGCAGTTCTTC.